Listed here is a single T cell receptor beta chain. Only in-frame clones appear in the TCRdb table, and some are missing; sequencing was by immunoSEQ multiplex PCR. The sample holds 55,000 to 65,000 clones, 94% seen once. In germline, CDR1 is PRHDT, CDR2 FYEKMQ (reference sequence). The CDR3 totals 12 residues. The V end lost 1 base, the J end lost 3 bases, and 3 bases lay between the germline ends. This entry belongs to a study of T cell changes during pregnancy in multiple sclerosis. The sequence was obtained from a female donor with multiple sclerosis, enrolled in a pregnancy study. V is TRBV13 and J is TRBJ1-1; D is unclear. The material sequenced was CD8+ T cells from peripheral blood mononuclear cells, taken in the third trimester of pregnancy. CDR3 sequence reads: CASSLADTEAFF. As DNA, the CDR3 is TGTGCCAGCAGCTTAGCAGACACTGAAGCTTTCTTT.